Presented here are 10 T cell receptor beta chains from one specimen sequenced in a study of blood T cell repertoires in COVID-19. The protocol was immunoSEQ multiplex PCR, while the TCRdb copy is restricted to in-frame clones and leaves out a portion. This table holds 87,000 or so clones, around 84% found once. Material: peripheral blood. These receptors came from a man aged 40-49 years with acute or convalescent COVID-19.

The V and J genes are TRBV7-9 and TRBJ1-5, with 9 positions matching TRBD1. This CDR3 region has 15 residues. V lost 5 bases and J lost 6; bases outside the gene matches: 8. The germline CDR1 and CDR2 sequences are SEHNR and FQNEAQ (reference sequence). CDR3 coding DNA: TGTGCCAGCAGCCCCGGGACAGGGTTCGGTCAGCCCCAGCATTTT. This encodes CASSPGTGFGQPQHF. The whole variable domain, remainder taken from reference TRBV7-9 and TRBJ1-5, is DTGVSQNPRHKITKRGQNVTFRCDPISEHNRLYWYRQTLGQGPEFLTYFQNEAQLEKSRLLSDRFSAERPKGSFSTLEIQRTEQGDSAMYLCASSPGTGFGQPQHFGDGTRLSIL.

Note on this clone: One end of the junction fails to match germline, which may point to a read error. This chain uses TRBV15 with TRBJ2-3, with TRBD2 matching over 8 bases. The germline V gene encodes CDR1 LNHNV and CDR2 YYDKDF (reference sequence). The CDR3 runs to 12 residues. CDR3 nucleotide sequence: TGTGCCACCAGCAGAGATAGGGAGCGGGGGTTTTTT. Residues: CATSRDRERGFF. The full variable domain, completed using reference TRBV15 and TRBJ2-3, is DAMVIQNPRYQVTQFGKPVTLSCSQTLNHNVMYWYQQKSSQAPKLLFHYYDKDFNNEADTPDNFQSRRPNTSFCFLDIRSPGLGDTAMYLCATSRDRERGFFGPGTRLTVL.

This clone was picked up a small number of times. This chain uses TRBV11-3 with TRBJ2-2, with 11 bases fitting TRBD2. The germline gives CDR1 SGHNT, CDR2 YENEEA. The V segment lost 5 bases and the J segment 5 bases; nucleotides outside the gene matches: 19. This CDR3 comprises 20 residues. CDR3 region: CASSPTSGIWSPQVTGELFF. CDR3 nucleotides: TGTGCCAGCAGCCCGACTAGCGGGATTTGGTCCCCCCAAGTAACCGGGGAGCTGTTTTTT.

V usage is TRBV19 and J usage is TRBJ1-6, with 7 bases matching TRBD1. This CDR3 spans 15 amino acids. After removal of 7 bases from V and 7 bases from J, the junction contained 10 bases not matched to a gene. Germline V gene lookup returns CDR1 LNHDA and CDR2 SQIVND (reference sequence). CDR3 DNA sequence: TGTGCCAGTAAGGGGATGGCGGACAGGAATTCACCCCTCCACTTT. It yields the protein CASKGMADRNSPLHF. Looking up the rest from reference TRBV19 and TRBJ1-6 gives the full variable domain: DGGITQSPKYLFRKEGQNVTLSCEQNLNHDAMYWYRQDPGQGLRLIYYSQIVNDFQKGDIAEGYSVSREKKESFPLTVTSAQKNPTAFYLCASKGMADRNSPLHFGNGTRLTVT.

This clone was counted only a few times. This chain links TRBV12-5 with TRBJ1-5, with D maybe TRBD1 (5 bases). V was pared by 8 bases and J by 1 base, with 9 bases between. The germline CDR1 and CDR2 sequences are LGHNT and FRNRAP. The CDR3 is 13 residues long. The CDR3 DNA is TGTGCTAGTCAAGGGGAAAGCAATCAGCCCCAGCATTTT. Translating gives CASQGESNQPQHF.

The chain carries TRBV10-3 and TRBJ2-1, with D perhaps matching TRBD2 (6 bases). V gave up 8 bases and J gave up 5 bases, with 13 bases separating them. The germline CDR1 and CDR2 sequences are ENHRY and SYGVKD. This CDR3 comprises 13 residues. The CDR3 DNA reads TGTGCCATCGGGACGGGACTCGACAATGAGCAGTTCTTC. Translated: CAIGTGLDNEQFF.

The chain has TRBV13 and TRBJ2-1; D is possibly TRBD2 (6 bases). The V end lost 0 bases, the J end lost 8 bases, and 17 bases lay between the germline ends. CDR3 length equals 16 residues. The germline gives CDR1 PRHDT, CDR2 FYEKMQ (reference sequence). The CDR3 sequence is CASSLGRWGLVDEQFF. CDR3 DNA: TGTGCCAGCAGCTTAGGTCGGTGGGGACTGGTAGATGAGCAGTTCTTC.

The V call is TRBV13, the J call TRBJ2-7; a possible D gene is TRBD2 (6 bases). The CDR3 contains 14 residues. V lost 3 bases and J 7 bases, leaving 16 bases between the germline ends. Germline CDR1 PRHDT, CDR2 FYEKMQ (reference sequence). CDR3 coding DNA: TGTGCCAGCAGCTTCCCCGGGAGTGGAGGAGAGCAGTACTTC. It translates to CASSFPGSGGEQYF. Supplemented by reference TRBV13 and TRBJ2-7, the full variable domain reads AAGVIQSPRHLIKEKRETATLKCYPIPRHDTVYWYQQGPGQDPQFLISFYEKMQSDKGSIPDRFSAQQFSDYHSELNMSSLELGDSALYFCASSFPGSGGEQYFGPGTRLTVT.

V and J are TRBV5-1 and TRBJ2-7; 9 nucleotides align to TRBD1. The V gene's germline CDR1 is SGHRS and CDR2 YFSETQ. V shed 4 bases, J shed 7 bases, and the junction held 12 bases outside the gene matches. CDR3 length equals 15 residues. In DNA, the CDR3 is TGCGCCAGCAGCCCGACTACACAGGGGGCAAGGGAGCAGTACTTC. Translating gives CASSPTTQGAREQYF.

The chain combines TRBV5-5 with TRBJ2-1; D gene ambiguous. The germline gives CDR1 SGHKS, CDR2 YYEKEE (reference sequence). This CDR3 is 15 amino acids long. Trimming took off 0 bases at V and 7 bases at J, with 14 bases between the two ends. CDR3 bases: TGTGCCAGCAGCTTGGAACAAACCGGGTGGAATGAGCAGTTCTTC. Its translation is CASSLEQTGWNEQFF.